One sample yielded the 30 T cell receptor beta chains listed below, sequenced in a study of glioma-infiltrating T cells. The iRepertoire nested amplicon-rescue multiplex PCR amplified TCR alpha and beta CDR3s from RNA. From the multiplex PCR reads, TCRdb called clonotypes with MiXCR, one entry per CDR3 protein. The table records roughly 350,000 distinct CDR3 sequences, more than 35% of them present only once. The sample comprised glioma tissue, nonneoplastic brain tissue, or PBMCs (not recorded which). The receptor source for this set is a human donor with low-grade glioma or glioblastoma, undergoing nonglioma brain surgery, or in good health (not recorded which).

This clonotype has just a few counts. This chain joins TRBV7-9 and TRBJ1-6; 7 bases align to TRBD1. Unmatched junction bases numbered 3, after V lost 3 bases and J lost 7 bases. Germline loops: CDR1 SEHNR, CDR2 FQNEAQ (reference sequence). This CDR3 region has 14 residues. CDR3 DNA: TGTGCCAGCAGCTTCGGGACAGTGAATTCACCCCTCCACTTT. Its translation: CASSFGTVNSPLHF.

This clonotype has just a few counts. The chain carries TRBV4-1 and TRBJ2-3; TRBD2 aligns across 9 bases. The V gene end was trimmed by 1 base and the J gene end by 0 bases; junction bases not matched to a gene: 2. The germline gives CDR1 MGHRA, CDR2 YSYEKL. There are 16 residues in the CDR3. DNA for the CDR3: TGCGCCAGCAGCCAAGGACTAGCGGCTAGCACAGATACGCAGTATTTT. Residues: CASSQGLAASTDTQYF.

Concerning this clonotype itself: One junction end disagrees with the germline gene, perhaps due to a read error. The V call is TRBV7-2, the J call TRBJ2-3; perhaps TRBD1 as D (5 bases). Germline V gene sequence: CDR1 SGHTA, CDR2 FQGNSA. The CDR3 loop spans 15 amino acids. This CDR3 is CASSLAASSTGTQYF. The CDR3 DNA follows: TGTGCCAGCAGCTTAGCGGCGTCCAGCACAGGTACGCAGTATTTT.

Comment on this clonotype: A much larger clone sits a single nucleotide away, making a read error possible. No conserved phenylalanine or tryptophan ends this CDR3, so it is likely a read error. The chain has TRBV28 and TRBJ1-1, with D hard to call. This CDR3 is 12 amino acids long. Germline V CDR1 and CDR2: MDHEN, SYDVKM. V was shortened by 5 bases and J by 3 bases, with 7 bases between the two germline ends. CDR3 in DNA: TGTGCCAGCAGTCTCCCGTACACTGAAGCTTTCTCT. It codes for CASSLPYTEAFS.

As for this clonotype: A much larger clone lies a single base off, so this may be a read error. The chain uses TRBV27 and TRBJ2-7; 8 nucleotides line up with TRBD1. V gave up 6 bases and J gave up 7 bases; unmatched junction bases: 11. Germline lookup yields CDR1 MNHEY and CDR2 SMNVEV (reference sequence). This CDR3 is built from 14 residues. In DNA, the CDR3 is TGTGCCAGCAGCTACCGACAGGGGTCAAAGGAGCAGTACTTC. Encoded protein: CASSYRQGSKEQYF.

The table lists this clonotype with a few counts. The rearrangement uses TRBV7-6 and TRBJ1-4; unclear D gene. The CDR3 consists of 16 residues. The germline V and J ends were trimmed by 3 bases and 0 bases, with 11 bases remaining between them. Germline CDR1 SGHVS, CDR2 FNYEAQ. In DNA, the CDR3 is TGTGCCAGCAGCTTGGGCAGATTTGCAACTAATGAAAAACTGTTTTTT. The encoded protein is CASSLGRFATNEKLFF.

There are many counts of this clonotype. The gene calls are TRBV28 and TRBJ1-5; no clear D. Germline V gives CDR1 MDHEN, CDR2 SYDVKM. The CDR3 consists of 13 residues. With 5 bases removed from V and 0 bases from J, the gap between germline ends came to 5 bases. The DNA for the CDR3 is TGTGCCAGCAGTGGTTATAGCAATCAGCCCCAGCATTTT. Protein sequence: CASSGYSNQPQHF.

The chain links TRBV4-1 to TRBJ2-6, with no clear D. Germline V gives CDR1 MGHRA, CDR2 YSYEKL. The V and J ends lost 4 bases and 0 bases respectively, with 10 bases between them. The CDR3 loop spans 16 amino acids. The CDR3 coding sequence is TGCGCCAGCAGCCCTTCCCAAATCTCTGGGGCCAACGTCCTGACTTTC. Amino acids: CASSPSQISGANVLTF.

The rearrangement links TRBV7-9 to TRBJ1-2; D call uncertain. The CDR3 is made up of 12 amino acids. Trimming cost V 5 bases and J 4 bases, with 8 bases left between them. Germline V gives CDR1 SEHNR, CDR2 FQNEAQ (reference sequence). CDR3 sequence: CASSRPSYGYTF. As DNA, the CDR3 is TGTGCCAGCAGCCGTCCAAGCTATGGCTACACCTTC.

The gene calls are TRBV29-1 and TRBJ2-3, with TRBD1 matching 10 bases. V lost 6 bases and J lost 4; bases outside the gene matches: 4. From germline, CDR1 is SQVTM and CDR2 ANQGSEA. CDR3 size: 13 residues. The CDR3 reads CSVLDRGADTQYF. The CDR3 DNA is TGCAGCGTCTTGGACAGGGGGGCAGATACGCAGTATTTT.

A note on this clonotype: A much bigger clone sits one base away, suggesting this may be a read error. The chain joins TRBV15 to TRBJ2-1; D gene unclear. There are 12 residues in the CDR3. Germline-derived CDR1 and CDR2 are LNHNV and YYDKDF (reference sequence). The CDR3 protein is CDTSRDLDKRFF. For the CDR3, the DNA is TGTGACACCAGCAGAGACCTCGATAAGCGGTTCTTC.

Concerning this clonotype: No conserved phenylalanine or tryptophan ends this CDR3, so it is likely a read error. The rearrangement links TRBV28 to TRBJ1-2, with 10 bases lining up with TRBD1. Per the germline V gene, CDR1 is MDHEN and CDR2 is SYDVKM. The junction had 10 bases not matched to a gene; V was cut back by 2 bases and J by 7 bases. The CDR3 length is 16 residues. The CDR3 spells CASSLGPDRGEIGYTL. The CDR3 DNA is TGTGCCAGCAGTTTAGGTCCGGACAGGGGGGAGATTGGCTACACCCTC.

The V call is TRBV7-9, the J call TRBJ2-7, with D hard to call. The CDR3 covers 16 residues. CDR1 and CDR2 (germline): SEHNR, FQNEAQ (reference sequence). V was clipped by 3 bases and J by 0 bases, with 15 bases between them. The DNA of the CDR3 is TGTGCCAGCAGCTTTAGAGGCAGCCGCTACTCCTACGAGCAGTACTTC. Its protein is CASSFRGSRYSYEQYF.

This clonotype has only one observation. This chain links TRBV7-9 with TRBJ2-3; 13 bases fit TRBD2. V shed 5 bases, J shed 3 bases, and the junction held 8 bases outside the gene matches. CDR3 size: 17 residues. Germline V gene lookup returns CDR1 SEHNR and CDR2 FQNEAQ (reference sequence). Here the CDR3 DNA reads TGTGCCAGCAGCCGAGAGACTAGCGGGAGGCAAACAGATACGCAGTATTTT. Protein: CASSRETSGRQTDTQYF.

Points on this clonotype: It may be a read error: a sequence one base away is much more abundant. J is TRBJ2-7 and V is TRBV27; 8 bases match TRBD2. Germline trimming cut 4 bases from V and 11 bases from J; bases unmatched to any gene: 16. CDR1 MNHEY and CDR2 SMNVEV come from the germline V gene (reference sequence). This CDR3 has 15 residues. The CDR3 DNA reads TGTGCCAGCAGTTACGTCCGGCGGGAGGCCTCGGAGAAGTACTTC. It yields the protein CASSYVRREASEKYF.

This chain joins TRBV7-2 and TRBJ2-3; TRBD2 aligns across 11 bases. Germline trimming cut 5 bases from V and 1 base from J; bases unmatched to any gene: 5. CDR3 length: 16 amino acids. Germline V CDR1 and CDR2: SGHTA, FQGNSA. The CDR3 DNA follows: TGTGCCAGCAGCCCCTCGACTAGCGGGGGCACAGATACGCAGTATTTT. It codes for CASSPSTSGGTDTQYF.

This clonotype was recorded at least ten times. The chain uses TRBV20-1 and TRBJ2-3; possible D gene TRBD2, 6 bases. CDR1 and CDR2 from the germline V gene are DFQATT and SNEGSKA (reference sequence). The V end was cut by 6 bases, the J end by 2 bases, with 18 bases between. This CDR3 has 15 residues. CDR3 amino acids: CSAPPGGRLTDTQYF. The CDR3, as DNA: TGCAGTGCCCCACCCGGAGGGCGCCTCACAGATACGCAGTATTTT.

In regard to this clonotype: A read error may be the cause here, since a much bigger clone is one base away. The chain is built from TRBV25-1 and TRBJ2-1; D remains ambiguous. The CDR3 is 13 residues long. The germline gives CDR1 MGHDK, CDR2 SYGVNS. CDR3 in amino acids: CARSEYKRLGQFF. The CDR3 DNA follows: TGTGCCAGAAGTGAATATAAGCGTCTGGGGCAGTTCTTC.

This clonotype was seen a handful of times. This chain connects TRBV4-2 to TRBJ2-3; 8 nucleotides match TRBD2. The CDR3 extends over 16 amino acids. In germline, CDR1 is LGHNA, CDR2 YNFKEQ. V dropped 0 bases and J dropped 4; count of bases not matched to a gene: 6. The CDR3: CASSQDRGGNADTQYF. CDR3 bases: TGTGCCAGCAGCCAAGATCGCGGGGGGAACGCAGATACGCAGTATTTT.

This clonotype has at least ten counts. The genes are TRBV20-1 and TRBJ2-1; D is uncertain. The CDR3 consists of 16 residues. V lost 8 bases to trimming and J lost 0 bases, with 20 bases between them. Per the germline V gene, CDR1 is DFQATT and CDR2 is SNEGSKA (reference sequence). CDR3 in DNA: TGCAGTCCGTCCGTAAGGGCGCTAAGCTCCTACAATGAGCAGTTCTTC. Translating it yields CSPSVRALSSYNEQFF.

This clonotype showed up just a few times. The chain carries TRBV20-1 and TRBJ2-5, with D possibly TRBD2 on 6 matching bases. Germline assignment: CDR1 DFQATT and CDR2 SNEGSKA (reference sequence). V was trimmed by 0 bases and J by 2 bases, leaving 16 bases between them. CDR3 length: 16 amino acids. CDR3 coding DNA: TGCAGTGCTAGAGACCGGACTAAAGGTCATCAAGAGACCCAGTACTTC. Translating gives CSARDRTKGHQETQYF.

This clonotype has a single count. This may come from a read error, since a much larger clone is one base off. The chain couples TRBV20-1 to TRBJ1-1; no definite D call. This CDR3 is built from 13 residues. Germline V CDR1 and CDR2: DFQATT, SNEGSKA (reference sequence). In DNA form, the CDR3 reads TGCAGTGCTAGAGCCTCACTGAACGCTGAAGCTTTCTTT. It yields the protein CSARASLNAEAFF.

The CDR3 protein is CASSSGLAGGPGNEQFF. The DNA of the CDR3 is TGTGCCAGCAGCTCGGGACTAGCGGGAGGGCCGGGGAATGAGCAGTTCTTC. The V and J genes are TRBV7-3 and TRBJ2-1; 16 positions match TRBD2. With 4 bases clipped from V and 7 bases from J, the junction kept 7 bases outside the gene matches. The CDR3 extends over 17 amino acids. From germline, CDR1 is SGHTA and CDR2 FQGTGA.

The rearrangement links TRBV27 to TRBJ2-1; D is unclear. CDR3 size: 14 residues. The V end was cut by 6 bases, the J end by 2 bases, with 11 bases between. Germline-derived CDR1 and CDR2 are MNHEY and SMNVEV (reference sequence). DNA of the CDR3: TGTGCCAGCAGGCTACGTGGTACCTACAATGAGCAGTTCTTC. It encodes CASRLRGTYNEQFF.

This chain joins TRBV10-2 and TRBJ1-2; no clear D gene. The CDR3 contains 14 residues. Trimming cost V 1 base and J 0 bases, with 6 bases left between them. CDR1 is WSHSY and CDR2 is SAAADI in the germline V gene. DNA for the CDR3: TGCGCCAGCAGTGAGTTCTCTTCTAACTATGGCTACACCTTC. This codes for CASSEFSSNYGYTF.

Notes on this clonotype: The germline gene is not matched at one end of the junction; a read error may be the cause. The CDR3 reads CATGGINSHNEQFF. The CDR3 region has the DNA TGTGCCACCGGCGGGATCAACTCCCACAATGAGCAGTTCTTC. V is TRBV28 and J is TRBJ2-1; TRBD2 is a possible D gene (6 bases). CDR1 is MDHEN and CDR2 is SYDVKM in the germline V gene. The CDR3 spans 14 residues.

The rearrangement uses TRBV25-1 and TRBJ2-5; perhaps D is TRBD1 or TRBD2 (5 bases each). The CDR3 is made up of 15 amino acids. The ends were cut back, 6 bases at V and 1 base at J, with 15 bases in the middle. CDR1 and CDR2 (germline): MGHDK, SYGVNS. CDR3 residues: CASSAPGTVQETQYF. In DNA form, the CDR3 reads TGTGCCAGCAGCGCACCCGGGACCGTCCAAGAGACCCAGTACTTC. Supplemented by reference TRBV25-1 and TRBJ2-5, the full variable domain reads EADIYQTPRYLVIGTGKKITLECSQTMGHDKMYWYQQDPGMELHLIHYSYGVNSTEKGDLSSESTVSRIRTEHFPLTLESARPSHTSQYLCASSAPGTVQETQYFGPGTRLLVL.

There are a few counts of this clonotype. The J gene is TRBJ2-7, the V gene TRBV4-2; no clear D gene. The V gene's germline CDR1 is LGHNA and CDR2 YNFKEQ. V lost 4 bases, J lost 6 bases, and 10 bases lay in between. The CDR3 covers 12 residues. CDR3 coding DNA: TGTGCCAGCAGCCCCGACCGTCTCGAGCAGTACTTC. This codes for CASSPDRLEQYF.

This clonotype was seen ten or more times. This chain uses TRBV27 with TRBJ1-5; D possibly corresponds to TRBD1 (5 bases). V lost 2 bases and J lost 8, with 16 bases in between. This CDR3 has 15 amino acids. Germline V gives CDR1 MNHEY, CDR2 SMNVEV (reference sequence). The CDR3 region is CASSLGSGLPEPQHF. The CDR3 nucleotides are TGTGCCAGCAGTTTAGGGTCGGGGCTTCCTGAGCCCCAGCATTTT.

This chain connects TRBV6-5 to TRBJ2-3; 7 bases are a match to TRBD1. The junction had 3 bases not matched to a gene; V was cut back by 0 bases and J by 0 bases. Germline V lookup: CDR1 MNHEY, CDR2 SVGAGI. The CDR3 sequence is 16 residues long. The CDR3 here is CASSYSKGQSTDTQYF. CDR3 sequence (DNA): TGTGCCAGCAGTTACTCGAAGGGACAGAGCACAGATACGCAGTATTTT.